The clone carrying this TCR beta chain was seen many times. This sample was taken from a study of response to subunit inactivated influenza vaccine. TCRdb analysed the RT-PCR reads with MiXCR anew, one entry per CDR3 protein. The table shows some 540,000 distinct CDR3 sequences, with under 25% occurring only once. V was clipped by 1 base and J by 5 bases, with 12 bases between them. Germline CDR1 is SGHRS and CDR2 is YFSETQ. The CDR3 extends over 15 amino acids. The data were also submitted as part of a second study, on T cells expressing NK-cell markers. This second study notes: A 5'RACE template switching approach incorporating UMIs was used to make TCR beta cDNA. The contribution of dominant NKG2C+ clonotypes to CD8+ T cells in about 6 donors was about 1.0-7.5%.

The clonotype comes from a man aged 50 to 60 who received an inactivated influenza vaccine. This chain links TRBV5-1 with TRBJ2-2; the D gene is possibly TRBD1 (6 bases). Specimen: CD4+ T cells sorted from PBMCs, collected 11 to 12 days after vaccination. The CDR3 coding sequence is TGCGCCAGCAGCTTGAAACAGGGCGAAACCGGGGAGCTGTTTTTT. Translating gives CASSLKQGETGELFF.